The rows below give T cell receptor beta chains drawn from one sample of a study of CD8+CD57+ T cells in acquired aplastic anemia. TCRdb ran MiXCR on the reads and lists one entry per CDR3 protein. Of a few hundred thousand distinct CDR3 sequences listed, 45% to 65% are singletons. Sequencing used sorted CD4+, CD8+, or CD8+CD57+ T cells (not recorded which) from PBMCs. Source of these receptors: a human donor with aplastic anemia. Both conserved end residues are part of each CDR3. The D gene is left open where the match is weak. Size tells how often a clone was seen (once, few, many) or the class of an expanded clone, and some rows leave it out.

CDR3aa: CASSPRAVRDTDTQYF; CDR3nt: TGTGCCAGCAGCCCTCGCGCCGTCCGGGACACAGATACGCAGTATTTT; abundance: .; d_gene: .; j_gene: TRBJ2-3; v_gene: TRBV7-3
CDR3aa: CSVGAGAGANVLTF; CDR3nt: TGCAGCGTTGGGGCTGGGGCCGGGGCCAACGTCCTGACTTTC; abundance: .; d_gene: .; j_gene: TRBJ2-6; v_gene: TRBV29-1
CDR3aa: CASSAQGNEQFF; CDR3nt: TGTGCCAGCAGTGCGCAGGGGAATGAGCAGTTCTTC; abundance: .; d_gene: .; j_gene: TRBJ2-1; v_gene: TRBV2
CDR3aa: CATKYGDGYTF; CDR3nt: TGTGCCACCAAGTACGGGGACGGCTACACCTTC; abundance: .; d_gene: .; j_gene: TRBJ1-2; v_gene: TRBV11-2
CDR3aa: CSARPSGGALPQHF; CDR3nt: TGCAGTGCTAGGCCTAGCGGGGGGGCCCTGCCGCAGCATTTT; abundance: once; d_gene: .; j_gene: TRBJ1-5; v_gene: TRBV20-1
CDR3aa: CASSLGVAGNTIYF; CDR3nt: TGCGCCAGCAGCTTGGGGGTAGCAGGAAACACCATATATTTT; abundance: once; d_gene: .; j_gene: TRBJ1-3; v_gene: TRBV5-1
CDR3aa: CASSLEGDTTYEQYF; CDR3nt: TGTGCCAGCAGCTTAGAAGGGGACACCACCTACGAGCAGTACTTC; abundance: few; d_gene: .; j_gene: TRBJ2-7; v_gene: TRBV11-2
CDR3aa: CASSPGLPPLHF; CDR3nt: TGTGCCAGCAGCCCCGGTTTACCACCCCTCCACTTT; abundance: .; d_gene: .; j_gene: TRBJ1-6; v_gene: TRBV5-8
CDR3aa: CASSEVTRRYGYTF; CDR3nt: TGTGCCAGCAGTGAGGTAACCCGACGCTATGGCTACACCTTC; abundance: .; d_gene: .; j_gene: TRBJ1-2; v_gene: TRBV2
CDR3aa: CASSLWVGNTEAFF; CDR3nt: TGTGCCAGCAGCTTATGGGTGGGGAACACTGAAGCTTTCTTT; abundance: few; d_gene: .; j_gene: TRBJ1-1; v_gene: TRBV7-2
CDR3aa: CASSPWVSREGDGYTF; CDR3nt: TGTGCCAGCAGCCCATGGGTCAGCAGGGAGGGGGACGGCTACACCTTC; abundance: many; d_gene: .; j_gene: TRBJ1-2; v_gene: TRBV3-1
CDR3aa: CASSFTGDRTIYTQYF; CDR3nt: TGCGCCAGCAGCTTTACAGGGGACAGGACGATTTATACGCAGTATTTT; abundance: .; d_gene: TRBD1; j_gene: TRBJ2-3; v_gene: TRBV5-1
CDR3aa: CATSDPFQETQYF; CDR3nt: TGTGCCACCAGTGATCCCTTTCAAGAGACCCAGTACTTC; abundance: .; d_gene: .; j_gene: TRBJ2-5; v_gene: TRBV24-1
CDR3aa: CASMIREGTEAFF; CDR3nt: TGTGCCAGCATGATTAGGGAGGGCACTGAAGCTTTCTTT; abundance: few; d_gene: .; j_gene: TRBJ1-1; v_gene: TRBV7-9
CDR3aa: CASSSGQGAIGEQFF; CDR3nt: TGTGCCAGCAGCTCCGGACAGGGGGCTATTGGTGAGCAGTTCTTC; abundance: .; d_gene: TRBD1; j_gene: TRBJ2-1; v_gene: TRBV9
CDR3aa: CASSLEQGRSPLHF; CDR3nt: TGTGCCAGCAGCTTAGAACAGGGGAGATCACCCCTCCACTTT; abundance: .; d_gene: TRBD1; j_gene: TRBJ1-6; v_gene: TRBV7-2
CDR3aa: CASSLALGNEQYF; CDR3nt: TGTGCCAGCAGCTTAGCGTTGGGTAACGAGCAGTACTTC; abundance: .; d_gene: .; j_gene: TRBJ2-7; v_gene: TRBV7-8
CDR3aa: CAIALSPGGRGPTDTQYF; CDR3nt: TGTGCCATCGCCCTTTCGCCCGGGGGCAGGGGGCCCACAGATACGCAGTATTTT; abundance: few; d_gene: TRBD1; j_gene: TRBJ2-3; v_gene: TRBV7-9
CDR3aa: CASSIVLGDTEAFF; CDR3nt: TGTGCCAGTAGTATAGTCTTAGGGGACACTGAAGCTTTCTTT; abundance: few; d_gene: .; j_gene: TRBJ1-1; v_gene: TRBV19
CDR3aa: CASSMTVGQETQYF; CDR3nt: TGTGCCAGCAGTATGACAGTAGGCCAAGAGACCCAGTACTTC; abundance: many; d_gene: .; j_gene: TRBJ2-5; v_gene: TRBV12-3/TRBV12-4
CDR3aa: CSAKTGVNYGYTF; CDR3nt: TGCAGTGCTAAGACAGGGGTTAACTATGGCTACACCTTC; abundance: .; d_gene: TRBD1; j_gene: TRBJ1-2; v_gene: TRBV20-1
CDR3aa: CASRPRDRGYATDTQYF; CDR3nt: TGTGCCAGCAGACCCCGGGACAGGGGGTACGCCACAGATACGCAGTATTTT; abundance: .; d_gene: TRBD1; j_gene: TRBJ2-3; v_gene: TRBV7-2
CDR3aa: CASSIRGLDEQFF; CDR3nt: TGTGCCAGTAGTATACGGGGGTTGGATGAGCAGTTCTTC; abundance: .; d_gene: .; j_gene: TRBJ2-1; v_gene: TRBV19
CDR3aa: CASSLVKNTEAFF; CDR3nt: TGTGCCAGCAGCTTAGTCAAGAACACTGAAGCTTTCTTT; abundance: many; d_gene: .; j_gene: TRBJ1-1; v_gene: TRBV7-9
CDR3aa: CASSLYGTDSYEQYF; CDR3nt: TGTGCCAGCAGTTTATACGGGACAGACTCCTACGAGCAGTACTTC; abundance: many; d_gene: TRBD1; j_gene: TRBJ2-7; v_gene: TRBV27
CDR3aa: CASSPLAGGRNEQFF; CDR3nt: TGTGCCAGCAGCCCACTAGCGGGAGGGAGGAATGAGCAGTTCTTC; abundance: .; d_gene: TRBD2; j_gene: TRBJ2-1; v_gene: TRBV7-2
CDR3aa: CSAKAGYTLDTQYF; CDR3nt: TGCAGTGCTAAGGCAGGGTACACTTTGGATACGCAGTATTTT; abundance: few; d_gene: .; j_gene: TRBJ2-3; v_gene: TRBV20-1
CDR3aa: CASSETGRNYGYTF; CDR3nt: TGTGCCAGTAGTGAGACAGGGCGAAACTATGGCTACACCTTC; abundance: .; d_gene: TRBD1; j_gene: TRBJ1-2; v_gene: TRBV19
CDR3aa: CAITGGLDYGYTF; CDR3nt: TGTGCCATCACAGGGGGCCTGGACTATGGCTACACCTTC; abundance: .; d_gene: TRBD1; j_gene: TRBJ1-2; v_gene: TRBV2
CDR3aa: CASSPGRNRPQHF; CDR3nt: TGTGCCAGCTCACCAGGGAGAAATCGGCCCCAGCATTTT; abundance: .; d_gene: .; j_gene: TRBJ1-5; v_gene: TRBV2
CDR3aa: CASSESKIGSSYNEQFF; CDR3nt: TGCGCCAGCAGTGAGTCGAAGATAGGGAGCTCCTACAATGAGCAGTTCTTC; abundance: once; d_gene: .; j_gene: TRBJ2-1; v_gene: TRBV10-1
CDR3aa: CSARRTSGGAGELFF; CDR3nt: TGCAGTGCTAGACGGACTAGCGGGGGGGCCGGGGAGCTGTTTTTT; abundance: .; d_gene: TRBD2; j_gene: TRBJ2-2; v_gene: TRBV20-1
CDR3aa: CASSIQGPNYGYTF; CDR3nt: TGTGCCAGTAGTATCCAGGGACCTAACTATGGCTACACCTTC; abundance: .; d_gene: .; j_gene: TRBJ1-2; v_gene: TRBV19
CDR3aa: CASSVGNYGYTF; CDR3nt: TGTGCCAGCAGTGTCGGGAACTATGGCTACACCTTC; abundance: few; d_gene: .; j_gene: TRBJ1-2; v_gene: TRBV2
CDR3aa: CSAPSGARQIF; CDR3nt: TGCAGTGCCCCATCGGGCGCACGGCAGATTTTC; abundance: many; d_gene: .; j_gene: TRBJ2-7; v_gene: TRBV20-1
CDR3aa: CSASGGRDYEQYF; CDR3nt: TGCAGTGCTAGCGGGGGCCGCGACTACGAGCAGTACTTC; abundance: .; d_gene: .; j_gene: TRBJ2-7; v_gene: TRBV20-1
CDR3aa: CASSLLVRVFGFF; CDR3nt: TGTGCCAGCAGCTTGTTGGTCAGGGTGTTTGGTTTCTTT; abundance: many; d_gene: .; j_gene: TRBJ1-1; v_gene: TRBV5-6